This T cell receptor beta chain was recorded in a study of control samples from healthy donors and cancer patients. Germline V gives CDR1 MNHEY, CDR2 SVGAGI. The CDR3 spans 15 residues. The germline V and J ends were trimmed by 4 bases and 0 bases, with 9 bases remaining between them. TCRdb keeps only in-frame clones here, not all; method: immunoSEQ multiplex PCR. The table includes tens of thousands of clones, approximately 90% detected once. The TCR comes from a man between 25 and 39 years old with colorectal cancer. The chain combines TRBV6-5 with TRBJ1-4; no reliable D call. The sequenced sample consisted of PBMCs. CDR3 in amino acids: CASSSQRSTNEKLFF. The CDR3 nucleotides are TGTGCCAGCAGTTCGCAACGTTCAACTAATGAAAAACTGTTTTTT.